The 26 T cell receptor beta chains below all came from one sample that was sequenced in a study of blood T cell repertoires in COVID-19 (dated by TCRdb to between 2020 and 2021). The library came from the immunoSEQ multiplex PCR assay. This immuneACCESS table, as held by TCRdb, lists in-frame sequences with V and J called but not all clones. Of the missing ones, under half trace to an unresolved V gene in checked studies; the others have no known cause. The sample table holds some 180,000 clones, of which around 87% were seen once. The ten largest make up around 0.63% of the sample. Sequenced input: peripheral blood. These receptors all come from a man aged 45 to 65 with acute or convalescent COVID-19.

The chain uses TRBV28 and TRBJ1-6; the D is unclear. The CDR3 has 13 residues. Germline-derived CDR1 and CDR2 are MDHEN and SYDVKM. V was trimmed by 8 bases and J by 5 bases, leaving 10 bases between them. The CDR3 bases are TGTGCCAGCTGGGGAGAGAATAATTCACCCCTCCACTTT. It encodes CASWGENNSPLHF.

The rearrangement uses TRBV19 and TRBJ1-6, with 9 bases fitting TRBD1. CDR1 and CDR2 from the germline V gene are LNHDA and SQIVND (reference sequence). V lost 6 bases, J lost 9 bases, and 6 bases stayed unmatched. The CDR3 totals 14 residues. The CDR3 loop is CASSQGQGGSPLHF. DNA of the CDR3: TGTGCCAGTAGCCAGGGACAGGGCGGTTCACCCCTCCACTTT. The full variable domain, completed using reference TRBV19 and TRBJ1-6, is DGGITQSPKYLFRKEGQNVTLSCEQNLNHDAMYWYRQDPGQGLRLIYYSQIVNDFQKGDIAEGYSVSREKKESFPLTVTSAQKNPTAFYLCASSQGQGGSPLHFGNGTRLTVT.

The chain employs TRBV12-3 or TRBV12-4 and TRBJ1-5; D possibly corresponds to TRBD1 (5 bases). This CDR3 has 13 amino acids. Trimming took off 3 bases at V and 5 bases at J, with 8 bases between the two ends. The DNA for the CDR3 is TGTGCCAGCAGTTTGACAGAGTATCAGCCCCAGCATTTT. It translates to CASSLTEYQPQHF.

Concerning this clone itself: The missing conserved phenylalanine or tryptophan at the end of this CDR3 makes a read error likely. This chain connects TRBV6-2 or TRBV6-3 to TRBJ2-7; 12 nucleotides line up with TRBD2. The CDR3 contains 19 residues. CDR1 MNHEY and CDR2 SVGEGT come from the germline V gene. Unmatched junction bases numbered 11, after V lost 0 bases and J lost 2 bases. DNA for the CDR3: TGTGCCAGCAGTTACTCGAGGGGAGGGACTAGCGGGCGAACCTACGAGCAGTACGCC. Encoded protein: CASSYSRGGTSGRTYEQYA.

This chain connects TRBV28 to TRBJ2-4; maybe TRBD2 (5 bases). V was shortened by 8 bases and J by 8 bases, with 13 bases between the two germline ends. This CDR3 is built from 12 residues. Per the germline V gene, CDR1 is MDHEN and CDR2 is SYDVKM. This CDR3 is CASLEVGDIQYF. In nucleotides, the CDR3 is TGTGCCAGCTTGGAGGTTGGGGACATTCAGTACTTC.

The chain employs TRBV6-2 or TRBV6-3 and TRBJ2-2, with 9 bases aligning to TRBD1. The V gene end was trimmed by 6 bases and the J gene end by 4 bases; junction bases not matched to a gene: 15. The V gene's germline CDR1 is MNHEY and CDR2 SVGEGT. The CDR3 covers 18 residues. Written as DNA, the CDR3 is TGTGCCAGCAGCTTACCGGGACAGGGTATCCCCTTCACCGGGGAGCTGTTTTTT. Its protein product is CASSLPGQGIPFTGELFF.

The chain uses TRBV19 and TRBJ2-1; 12 bases align to TRBD1. In germline, CDR1 is LNHDA, CDR2 SQIVND (reference sequence). V was clipped by 9 bases and J by 1 base; unmatched bases: 13. The CDR3 has 18 amino acids. CDR3 protein: CASSGTGGARGSYNEQFF. CDR3 sequence (DNA): TGTGCCAGCAGTGGGACAGGGGGCGCGAGGGGGTCCTACAATGAGCAGTTCTTC.

V usage is TRBV20-1 and J usage is TRBJ2-5; D ambiguous. The germline V gene has CDR1 DFQATT and CDR2 SNEGSKA (reference sequence). The CDR3 length is 12 residues. V lost 3 bases and J lost 0, with 5 bases in between. CDR3 amino acids: CSASSDQETQYF. CDR3 in DNA: TGCAGTGCTAGTTCGGACCAAGAGACCCAGTACTTC.

The rearrangement links TRBV28 to TRBJ1-5; TRBD1 matches at 9 bases. Germline CDR1 is MDHEN and CDR2 is SYDVKM. The CDR3 totals 13 residues. The V and J ends lost 3 bases and 6 bases, in that order; junction bases with no gene match: 0. CDR3 loop: CASSLTGGQPQHF. The CDR3 coding sequence is TGTGCCAGCAGTTTGACAGGGGGTCAGCCCCAGCATTTT. The full variable domain, with the rest looked up from reference TRBV28 and TRBJ1-5, is DVKVTQSSRYLVKRTGEKVFLECVQDMDHENMFWYRQDPGLGLRLIYFSYDVKMKEKGDIPEGYSVSREKKERFSLILESASTNQTSMYLCASSLTGGQPQHFGDGTRLSIL.

The chain uses TRBV27 and TRBJ2-2; D remains ambiguous. The V end was cut by 6 bases, the J end by 0 bases, with 5 bases between. The CDR3 is made up of 13 amino acids. The germline gives CDR1 MNHEY, CDR2 SMNVEV (reference sequence). The CDR3 region has the DNA TGTGCCAGCAGCACTACGAACACCGGGGAGCTGTTTTTT. Protein product: CASSTTNTGELFF.

The chain couples TRBV19 to TRBJ2-5; 7 positions match TRBD1. V lost 6 bases, J lost 2 bases, and 6 bases stayed unmatched. This CDR3 region has 14 residues. Germline assignment: CDR1 LNHDA and CDR2 SQIVND (reference sequence). For the CDR3, the DNA is TGTGCCAGTAGATCCCCGGGACAGCAAGAGACCCAGTACTTC. Translated: CASRSPGQQETQYF.

The chain couples TRBV6-5 to TRBJ2-1; TRBD2 aligns across 11 bases. Losses at the gene ends were 2 bases for V and 9 bases for J; bases not matched to a gene: 6. Per germline, CDR1 MNHEY and CDR2 SVGAGI. The CDR3 extends over 15 amino acids. The CDR3: CASSYVLAGVSEQFF. The CDR3 DNA is TGTGCCAGCAGTTACGTACTAGCGGGAGTCAGTGAGCAGTTCTTC.

The chain is built from TRBV27 and TRBJ2-1; 7 bases align to TRBD2. Germline V gene data show CDR1 as MNHEY and CDR2 as SMNVEV (reference sequence). J gave up 0 bases and V 5 bases, and 7 bases lay outside the gene matches. CDR3 length: 16 residues. Here the CDR3 reads CASSQTSASSYNEQFF. CDR3 DNA sequence: TGTGCCAGCAGTCAAACTAGCGCGAGCTCCTACAATGAGCAGTTCTTC.

The chain is built from TRBV27 and TRBJ1-1, with 8 bases lining up with TRBD1. CDR3 size: 11 residues. V was pared by 5 bases and J by 10 bases, with 3 bases of the junction left unmatched. The germline gives CDR1 MNHEY, CDR2 SMNVEV (reference sequence). The CDR3 is CASSQGQGAFF. In nucleotides, the CDR3 is TGTGCCAGCAGTCAAGGACAGGGAGCTTTCTTT.

The chain joins TRBV4-1 to TRBJ2-5, with TRBD1 matching over 9 bases. The J segment lost 4 bases and the V segment lost 4 bases, leaving 7 bases of the junction unmatched. Germline V CDR1 and CDR2: MGHRA, YSYEKL. The CDR3 is 15 residues long. The CDR3 is CASSPTGDRAETQYF. In DNA, the CDR3 is TGCGCCAGCAGCCCGACCGGGGACAGGGCAGAGACCCAGTACTTC.

CDR3 loop: CASSSGGSELFF. Here the CDR3 DNA reads TGTGCCAGCAGCTCTGGCGGCTCGGAGCTGTTTTTT. The V call is TRBV11-2, the J call TRBJ2-2, with D unresolved. The CDR3 totals 12 residues. Trimming took 4 bases from V and 10 from J, leaving 10 bases between them. Germline CDR1 and CDR2: SGHAT and FQNNGV. The full variable domain, its missing parts supplied by reference TRBV11-2 and TRBJ2-2, is EAGVAQSPRYKIIEKRQSVAFWCNPISGHATLYWYQQILGQGPKLLIQFQNNGVVDDSQLPKDRFSAERLKGVDSTLKIQPAKLEDSAVYLCASSSGGSELFFGEGSRLTVL.

This clone has only one observation. The chain combines TRBV2 with TRBJ2-7, with D possibly TRBD2 on 7 matching bases. The CDR3 covers 14 residues. The V and J ends lost 4 bases and 2 bases respectively, with 12 bases between them. The germline V gene has CDR1 SNHLY and CDR2 FYNNEI. CDR3 residues: CASSAQGGAYEQYF. The CDR3 bases are TGTGCCAGCAGTGCACAGGGAGGGGCCTACGAGCAGTACTTC.

CDR3 loop: CATRQDTEAFF. The CDR3 nucleotides are TGCGCCACCAGACAGGACACTGAAGCTTTCTTT. This chain links TRBV10-2 with TRBJ1-1; D is possibly TRBD1 (6 bases). Trimming removed 10 bases from V and 3 bases from J, with 9 bases in between. This CDR3 has 11 amino acids. CDR1 is WSHSY and CDR2 is SAAADI in the germline V gene.

V and J are TRBV7-8 and TRBJ1-3; 8 bases line up with TRBD1. Germline-derived CDR1 and CDR2 are SGHVS and FQNEAQ. The V gene end was trimmed by 0 bases and the J gene end by 1 base; junction bases not matched to a gene: 5. There are 17 residues in the CDR3. The CDR3 DNA is TGTGCCAGCAGCTTAGCTACAGGGGGTTCGTCTGGAAACACCATATATTTT. As protein: CASSLATGGSSGNTIYF.

This clone has only a few counts. J is TRBJ1-2 and V is TRBV30, with a tentative D call TRBD1 (5 bases). In germline, CDR1 is GTSNPN, CDR2 SVGIG (reference sequence). The CDR3 contains 13 residues. V lost 0 bases, J lost 3 bases, and 8 bases lay in between. The CDR3 protein is CAWSVQADYGYTF. DNA of the CDR3: TGTGCCTGGAGTGTACAGGCGGACTATGGCTACACCTTC.

This clone was picked up a small number of times. This chain uses TRBV5-4 with TRBJ2-5; 7 bases line up with TRBD2. Germline V CDR1 and CDR2: SGHNT, YYREEE (reference sequence). J lost 5 bases, V lost 0 bases, and 13 bases had no gene match. The CDR3 is 17 residues long. The CDR3 sequence is CASSLGRSGAAGETQYF. The CDR3 DNA follows: TGTGCCAGCAGCTTGGGGCGGAGCGGGGCGGCCGGGGAGACCCAGTACTTC.

This sequence joins TRBV12-3 or TRBV12-4 and TRBJ1-1; D not certain. This CDR3 has 12 residues. V was pared by 3 bases and J by 4 bases, with 6 bases between. This CDR3 is CASSFYGTEAFF. CDR3 in DNA: TGTGCCAGCAGTTTTTACGGCACTGAAGCTTTCTTT.

The chain joins TRBV7-9 to TRBJ2-5, with 7 bases identical to TRBD1. The CDR3 runs 15 residues. The germline CDR1 and CDR2 sequences are SEHNR and FQNEAQ (reference sequence). Trimming took 0 bases from V and 5 from J; bases not matched to a gene: 6. The CDR3 sequence is CASSLAAGGSETQYF. CDR3 nucleotides: TGTGCCAGCAGCTTAGCCGCAGGGGGATCGGAGACCCAGTACTTC.

This chain connects TRBV19 to TRBJ1-2; D ambiguous. With 3 bases removed from V and 7 bases from J, the gap between germline ends came to 12 bases. CDR3 length: 13 residues. Germline V gives CDR1 LNHDA, CDR2 SQIVND (reference sequence). The CDR3 spells CASSMAGRSGYTF. CDR3 sequence (DNA): TGTGCCAGTAGTATGGCGGGGAGGTCTGGCTACACCTTC.

The chain employs TRBV19 and TRBJ1-2; the D gene is possibly TRBD1 (6 bases). The germline CDR1 and CDR2 sequences are LNHDA and SQIVND (reference sequence). CDR3 length equals 16 residues. The germline V and J ends were trimmed by 5 bases and 2 bases, with 18 bases remaining between them. The CDR3 loop reads CASSPRTATVNYGYTF. The CDR3 nucleotides are TGTGCCAGTAGTCCCCGGACAGCGACCGTAAACTATGGCTACACCTTC.

J is TRBJ2-7 and V is TRBV7-2; 9 bases align to TRBD1. V lost 5 bases and J lost 3; bases outside the gene matches: 11. The CDR3 sequence is 16 residues long. Germline V lookup: CDR1 SGHTA, CDR2 FQGNSA. In DNA form, the CDR3 reads TGTGCCAGCAGCCCAAGAGGAGGGACAGGGAACTACGAGCAGTACTTC. This codes for CASSPRGGTGNYEQYF.